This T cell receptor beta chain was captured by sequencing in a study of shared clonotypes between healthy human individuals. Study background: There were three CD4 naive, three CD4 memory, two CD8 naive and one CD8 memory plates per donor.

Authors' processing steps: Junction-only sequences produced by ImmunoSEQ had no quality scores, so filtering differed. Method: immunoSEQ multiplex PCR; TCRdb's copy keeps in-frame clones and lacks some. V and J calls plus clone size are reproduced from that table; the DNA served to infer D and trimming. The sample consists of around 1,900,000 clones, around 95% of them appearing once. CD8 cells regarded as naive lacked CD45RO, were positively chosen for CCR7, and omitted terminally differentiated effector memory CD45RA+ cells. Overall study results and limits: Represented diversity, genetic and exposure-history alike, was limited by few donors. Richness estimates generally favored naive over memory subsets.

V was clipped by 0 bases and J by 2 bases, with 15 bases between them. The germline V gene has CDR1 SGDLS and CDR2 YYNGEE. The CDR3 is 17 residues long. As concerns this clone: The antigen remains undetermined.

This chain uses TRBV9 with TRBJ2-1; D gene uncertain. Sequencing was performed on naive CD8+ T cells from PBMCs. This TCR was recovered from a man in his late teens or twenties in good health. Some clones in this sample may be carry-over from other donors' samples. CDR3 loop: CASSVGKGGHPYNEQFF. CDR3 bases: TGTGCCAGCAGCGTAGGAAAGGGCGGTCACCCCTACAATGAGCAGTTCTTC.